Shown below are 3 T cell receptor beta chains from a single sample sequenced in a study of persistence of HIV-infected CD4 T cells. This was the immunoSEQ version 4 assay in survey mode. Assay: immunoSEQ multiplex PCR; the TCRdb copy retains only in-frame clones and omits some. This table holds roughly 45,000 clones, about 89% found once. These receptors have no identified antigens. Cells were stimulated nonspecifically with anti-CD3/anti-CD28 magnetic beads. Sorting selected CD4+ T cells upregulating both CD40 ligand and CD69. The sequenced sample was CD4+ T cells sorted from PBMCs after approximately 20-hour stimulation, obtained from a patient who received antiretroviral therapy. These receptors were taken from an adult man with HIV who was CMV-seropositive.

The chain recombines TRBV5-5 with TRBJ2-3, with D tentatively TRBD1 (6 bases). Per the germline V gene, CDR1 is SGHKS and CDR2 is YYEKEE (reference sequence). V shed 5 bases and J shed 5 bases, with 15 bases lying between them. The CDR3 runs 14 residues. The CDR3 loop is CASRLPGDLDTQYF. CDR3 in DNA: TGTGCCAGCAGACTGCCAGGGGACCTAGATACGCAGTATTTT. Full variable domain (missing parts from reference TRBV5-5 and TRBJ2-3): DAGVTQSPTHLIKTRGQQVTLRCSPISGHKSVSWYQQVLGQGPQFIFQYYEKEERGRGNFPDRFSARQFPNYSSELNVNALLLGDSALYLCASRLPGDLDTQYFGPGTRLTVL.

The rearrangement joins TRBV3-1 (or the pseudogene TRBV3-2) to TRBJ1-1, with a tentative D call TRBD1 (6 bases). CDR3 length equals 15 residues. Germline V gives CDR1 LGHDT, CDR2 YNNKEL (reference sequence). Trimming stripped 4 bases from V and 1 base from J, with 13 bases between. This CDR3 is CASSLGGTTNTEAFF. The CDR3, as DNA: TGTGCCAGCAGCCTAGGTGGGACAACGAACACTGAAGCTTTCTTT.

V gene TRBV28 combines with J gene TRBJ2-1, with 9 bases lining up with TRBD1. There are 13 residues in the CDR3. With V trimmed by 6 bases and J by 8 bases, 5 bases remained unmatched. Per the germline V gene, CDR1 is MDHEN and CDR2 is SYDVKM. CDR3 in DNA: TGTGCCAGCAGAAGGGGACAGGGCTATGAGCAGTTCTTC. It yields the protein CASRRGQGYEQFF.